A selection of T cell receptor beta chains follows, all from one sample in a study of T cell repertoires in cytomegalovirus infection. Which antigens these TCRs recognize remains unknown. MiXCR, applied by TCRdb to the reads, yields one record per CDR3 protein. The sample contains about 920,000 distinct CDR3 sequences, 30% to 40% of which appear only once. Sequencing was performed on cultured CD8+ T cells from PBMCs, taken from culture after CMV antigen stimulation. The receptors stem from a human donor in good health (CMV status not recorded). Some clones in this sample may be carry-over from other donors' samples. Each CDR3 is given with its conserved first and last residue. A D gene is named only where the DNA matches it firmly. Expanded clones get a size class; other rows say once, few or many, or leave the size out.

cdr3_aa cdr3_nt v_call d_call j_call clone_size
CASSLRDRVGETQYF TGTGCCAGCAGCCTCCGGGACAGGGTAGGAGAGACCCAGTACTTC TRBV7-9 TRBD1 TRBJ2-5 many
CASSLGDGNTGELFF TGTGCCAGCAGCTTAGGGGACGGTAACACCGGGGAGCTGTTTTTT TRBV7-6 - TRBJ2-2 many
CASALKGDSLTDTQYF TGTGCCAGCGCTTTAAAGGGGGACAGCCTCACAGATACGCAGTATTTT TRBV27 TRBD1 TRBJ2-3 -
CASSLRDTSTYEQYF TGTGCCAGCAGCCTCCGGGACACATCAACCTACGAGCAGTACTTC TRBV5-6 - TRBJ2-7 -
CASTNAKGVNYGYTF TGTGCCAGTACCAACGCCAAGGGGGTTAACTATGGCTACACCTTC TRBV19 - TRBJ1-2 -
CASSYSTGAGEKLFF TGTGCCAGCAGTTACTCTACCGGGGCGGGTGAAAAACTGTTTTTT TRBV6-5 - TRBJ1-4 few
CASRLQETQYF TGTGCCAGCAGGCTACAAGAGACCCAGTACTTC TRBV7-9 - TRBJ2-5 many
CASSLGAGTEQYF TGTGCCAGCAGCTTAGGGGCCGGGACCGAGCAGTACTTC TRBV6-4 - TRBJ2-7 few
CSARGARVDPPHEQFF TGCAGTGCTAGAGGGGCTAGAGTAGATCCACCCCATGAGCAGTTCTTC TRBV20-1 - TRBJ2-1 -
CASSADRGLSTEAFF TGCGCCAGCAGTGCCGACAGGGGGCTGAGCACTGAAGCTTTCTTT TRBV10-2 TRBD1 TRBJ1-1 -
CASSAGVRVWEQYF TGTGCCAGCAGCGCAGGGGTCCGAGTTTGGGAGCAGTACTTC TRBV7-6 - TRBJ2-7 few
CASIPPGLPAPNEQFF TGTGCCAGCATCCCACCGGGACTTCCCGCGCCTAATGAGCAGTTCTTC TRBV7-9 - TRBJ2-1 few
CASSPYRKGPGYTF TGTGCCAGCAGCCCCTACCGGAAGGGGCCGGGCTACACCTTC TRBV14 - TRBJ1-2 -
CASSFGGGRGGGNEQFF TGTGCCAGCAGCTTTGGGGGGGGGCGGGGGGGGGGGAATGAGCAGTTCTTC TRBV7-2 TRBD2 TRBJ2-1 -
CASTSRDSLNQPQHF TGTGCCAGTACCTCTCGGGACAGCCTAAATCAGCCCCAGCATTTT TRBV19 TRBD1 TRBJ1-5 few
CASSPGRRGGTYEQYF TGTGCCAGCAGCCCAGGGCGGAGGGGGGGAACCTACGAGCAGTACTTC TRBV7-9 - TRBJ2-7 few
CSVAVAAGGEAFF TGCAGCGTTGCCGTCGCGGCAGGGGGCGAAGCTTTCTTT TRBV29-1 TRBD1 TRBJ1-1 -
CSARDKSGLGGYTF TGCAGTGCTAGAGATAAAAGCGGGCTTGGTGGCTACACCTTC TRBV20-1 - TRBJ1-2 once
CASSPKIWDEQYF TGTGCCAGCAGCCCTAAGATCTGGGACGAGCAGTACTTC TRBV7-3 - TRBJ2-7 few
CASSSPTTAKETQYF TGTGCCAGCAGCTCGCCCACCACGGCCAAAGAGACCCAGTACTTC TRBV7-6 - TRBJ2-5 few
CSALKTDSNQPQHF TGCAGTGCCCTTAAGACAGATAGCAATCAGCCCCAGCATTTT TRBV20-1 - TRBJ1-5 few
CTSSPRTYYNEQFF TGTACCAGCAGCCCCCGGACATACTACAATGAGCAGTTCTTC TRBV11-2 - TRBJ2-1 -
CASSTLTGALYNEQFF TGTGCCAGCAGCACACTTACAGGGGCCCTGTACAATGAGCAGTTCTTC TRBV7-2 TRBD1 TRBJ2-1 many
CASTRGLPGDDTQYF TGTGCCAGCACCCGTGGACTCCCGGGTGACGATACGCAGTATTTT TRBV6-5 - TRBJ2-3 -